The clone carrying this T cell receptor (beta chain) was observed a handful of times. The PCR was carried out with 60 Vbeta primers and 13 Jbeta primers. Libraries were prepared by immunoSEQ multiplex PCR; TCRdb keeps only in-frame clonotypes and omits some of them. This repertoire shows over 150,000 clones, about 72% found once; its top ten account for around 3.5%. These data belong to a study of cytomegalovirus exposure and HLA in healthy donors. The CDR3 is made up of 13 amino acids. CDR1 is MNHNS, CDR2 SASEGT, per germline. V was shortened by 3 bases and J by 3 bases, with 5 bases between the two germline ends.

What was sequenced was PBMCs. The chain links TRBV6-1 to TRBJ2-2; a possible D gene is TRBD2 (5 bases). The receptor was derived from a man aged 30-40 years in good health and CMV-seropositive. CDR3 in DNA: TGTGCCAGCAGTGAGAGGGACACCGGGGAGCTGTTTTTT. Amino acids: CASSERDTGELFF.